The T cell receptor (beta chain) under discussion was sequenced for a study of blood T cell repertoires in COVID-19. Study-wide background: PBMCs, B-cell-depleted T cells, or T cells provided the cDNA or gDNA that made up the material.

Participants had their cohort set by participant-reported clinical history. Per the authors' pipeline: Nucleated cell number was recorded as an estimate derived from reference gene primer amplification. Clones were sequenced by immunoSEQ multiplex PCR, and TCRdb holds only the in-frame ones, with some missing. D and trimming were read from the DNA, whereas the V and J calls and clone size are those reported in that table. This sample has some 400,000 clones, with approximately 92% found just once. Germline V gene lookup returns CDR1 SGHAT and CDR2 FQNNGV. The V and J ends lost 1 base and 1 base respectively, with 9 bases between them. This CDR3 comprises 15 residues.

The rearrangement links TRBV11-2 to TRBJ2-3; TRBD2 is a possible D gene (6 bases). The source material was PBMCs or T cells enriched from blood (not recorded which). This receptor was taken from a man younger than 40 who had recovered from COVID-19. The CDR3 region has the DNA TGTGCCAGCAGCTTAGGGGGGGTCCGCACAGATACGCAGTATTTT. Encoded protein: CASSLGGVRTDTQYF.